This T cell receptor (beta chain) was sequenced during a study of blood T cell repertoires in COVID-19. Across the study: Researchers got acute and convalescent COVID-19 samples from the United States, Italy and Spain.

The CDR3 extends over 12 amino acids. CDR1 and CDR2 from the germline V gene are KGHSH and LQKENI. Trimming took 1 base from V and 6 from J, leaving 6 bases between them. This table comes from immunoSEQ multiplex PCR, and its TCRdb copy is limited to in-frame clones, with some not included. The sample shows about 160,000 clones, 79% of them seen only once. The chain has TRBV18 and TRBJ1-2, with a possible D match to TRBD1 (6 bases). The receptor's source is an older woman with COVID-19, enrolled during active disease. Sample: peripheral blood. CDR3 DNA sequence: TGTGCCAGCTCACCACAGGGGGATGGCTACACCTTC. This encodes CASSPQGDGYTF.